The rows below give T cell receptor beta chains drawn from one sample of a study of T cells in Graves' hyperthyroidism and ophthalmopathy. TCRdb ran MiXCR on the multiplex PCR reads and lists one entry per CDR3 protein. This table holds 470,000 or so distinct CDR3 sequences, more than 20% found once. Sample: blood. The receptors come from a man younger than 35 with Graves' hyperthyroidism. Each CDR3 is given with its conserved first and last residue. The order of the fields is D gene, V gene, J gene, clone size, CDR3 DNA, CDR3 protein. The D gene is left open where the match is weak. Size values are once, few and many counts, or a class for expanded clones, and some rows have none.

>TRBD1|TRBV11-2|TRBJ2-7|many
TGTGCCAGCAGCGTACGATGGGGACAGCCCGTTTCGGGGGAGCAGTACTTC
CASSVRWGQPVSGEQYF
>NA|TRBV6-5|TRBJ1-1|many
TGTGCCAGCAGTTATGGGGGACCCCCTCCGGGCACTGAAGCTTTCTTT
CASSYGGPPPGTEAFF
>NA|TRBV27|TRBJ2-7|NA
TGTGCCAGCACCAATGGACGCTACGAGCAGTACTTC
CASTNGRYEQYF
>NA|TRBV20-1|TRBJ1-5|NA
TGCAGTGCTAGCGGACGGAGCAATCAGCCCCAGCATTTT
CSASGRSNQPQHF
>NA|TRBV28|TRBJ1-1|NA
TGTGCCAGCAGACCTCCCGGGAGCAACACTGAAGCTTTCTTT
CASRPPGSNTEAFF
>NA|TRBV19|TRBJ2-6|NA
TGTGCCAGTAGCCCGTCTATGGGGTCTGGGGCCAACGTCCTGACTTTC
CASSPSMGSGANVLTF
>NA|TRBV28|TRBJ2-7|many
TGTGCCAGCAGTTTAATGATCGAGTCCTACGAGCAGTACTTC
CASSLMIESYEQYF
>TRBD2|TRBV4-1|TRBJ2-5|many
TGCGCCAGCAGCTTGACTAGCGGGGAAGAGACCCAGTACTTC
CASSLTSGEETQYF
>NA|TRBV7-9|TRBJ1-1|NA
TGTGCCAGCGACATCCAGGATGAAGCTTTCTTT
CASDIQDEAFF
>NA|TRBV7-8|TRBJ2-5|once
TGTGCCAGCAGCATAGCTACCGGGGGGCAGGGGGAGACCCAGTACTTC
CASSIATGGQGETQYF
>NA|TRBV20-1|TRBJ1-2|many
TGCAGTGCTACGCCCGGGGGGGGTGGCTACACCTTC
CSATPGGGGYTF
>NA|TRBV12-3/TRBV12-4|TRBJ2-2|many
TGTGCCAGCAGCAAGGGTTCCGGGGAGCTGTTTTTT
CASSKGSGELFF
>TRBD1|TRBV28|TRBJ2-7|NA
TGTGCCAGCAGCTCCCGGGACAGGGCTGGGTACGAGCAGTACTTC
CASSSRDRAGYEQYF
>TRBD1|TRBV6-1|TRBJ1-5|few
TGTGCCAGCAGGAAGGACAGGATCAGCAATCAGCCCCAGCATTTT
CASRKDRISNQPQHF
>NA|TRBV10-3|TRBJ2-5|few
TGTGCCATCAGTTCTTTCGTTGGAGAGACCCAGTACTTC
CAISSFVGETQYF
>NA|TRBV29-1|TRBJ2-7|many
TGCAGCGACCACGACGGGGGCATGAACTACGAGCAGTACTTC
CSDHDGGMNYEQYF
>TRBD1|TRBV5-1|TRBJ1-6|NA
TGCGCCAGCAGCGCCGGGACAGGGAATCCACCCCTCCACTTT
CASSAGTGNPPLHF
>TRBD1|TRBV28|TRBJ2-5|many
TGTGCCAGCAGTGCGACAGGGGATGAGACCCAGTACTTC
CASSATGDETQYF
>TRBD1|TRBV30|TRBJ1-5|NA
TGTGCCTGGAGTGTAAGACAGGGGGCCCACTATAGCAATCAGCCCCAGCATTTT
CAWSVRQGAHYSNQPQHF
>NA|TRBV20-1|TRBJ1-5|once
TGCAGTGCTAGGACCGGACTGACCTATCAACCTCAGCATTTT
CSARTGLTYQPQHF
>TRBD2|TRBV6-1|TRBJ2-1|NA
TGTGCCAGCAGTGTGCAAGCGGGGGGCTACAATGAGCAGTTCTTC
CASSVQAGGYNEQFF
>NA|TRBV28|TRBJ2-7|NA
TGTGCCAGCACCCCGTGGCACAGACGAAACTACGAGCAGTACTTC
CASTPWHRRNYEQYF
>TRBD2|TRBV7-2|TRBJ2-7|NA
TGTGCCAGCAGCTCCTGGAGCGGGGGGATCTACGAGCAGTACTTC
CASSSWSGGIYEQYF
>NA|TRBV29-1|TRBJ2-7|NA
TGCAGCGTCAGGACAGAGATGGTCTACGAGCAGTACTTC
CSVRTEMVYEQYF
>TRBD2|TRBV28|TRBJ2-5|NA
TGTGCCAGCAGAATGACTAGCGGGAGAACTCAAGAGACCCAGTACTTC
CASRMTSGRTQETQYF
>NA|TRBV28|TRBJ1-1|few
TGTGCCAGCAGTCCCTCCCTAGGCGGGATCACTGAAGCTTTCTTT
CASSPSLGGITEAFF
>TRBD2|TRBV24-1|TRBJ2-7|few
TGTGCCACCAGTTCTGACACCCTAGCGGGAGGCTACTCCTACGAGCAGTACTTC
CATSSDTLAGGYSYEQYF